The 21 T cell receptor beta chains below were found in one sample sequenced in a study of blood T cell repertoires in COVID-19. TCRdb's table, derived via immunoSEQ multiplex PCR, lists solely in-frame clones and lacks some. The data contain about 100,000 clones, 69% of them singletons. The sample taken for sequencing was peripheral blood. The receptors were sampled from a man aged 80 or over with acute or convalescent COVID-19.

Written as DNA, the CDR3 is TGTGCCAGCAGTGCAATGACAGTTAGCAATCAGCCCCAGCATTTT. Amino acid sequence: CASSAMTVSNQPQHF. V and J are TRBV6-6 and TRBJ1-5; a possible D gene is TRBD1 (5 bases). Between the trimmed V and J ends, which lost 5 bases and 0 bases, there was a span of 11 bases. CDR1 and CDR2 (germline): MNHNY, SVGAGI (reference sequence). The CDR3 is 15 residues long.

V usage is TRBV16 and J usage is TRBJ1-1; TRBD1 might be the D (6 bases). Germline-derived CDR1 and CDR2 are KGHSY and FQNENV. V lost 1 base and J lost 1, with 13 bases in between. There are 16 residues in the CDR3. The CDR3 region has the DNA TGTGCCAGCAGCCAATGGGGGGGCACCGGGAACACTGAAGCTTTCTTT. It is translated as CASSQWGGTGNTEAFF.

Remarks on this clone: One junction end does not reproduce the germline sequence, and a read error may be involved. This chain links TRBV27 with TRBJ2-7; D gene ambiguous. Germline V lookup: CDR1 MNHEY, CDR2 SMNVEV (reference sequence). The CDR3 spans 12 residues. The CDR3 DNA reads TGTGCCAGCAGATCCTCGGGTTACGCGCAGTACTTC. It is translated as CASRSSGYAQYF.

The CDR3 loop is CASSFQGSDNSPLHF. CDR3 nucleotides: TGTGCCAGCAGTTTCCAGGGATCTGACAATTCACCCCTCCACTTT. This chain joins TRBV28 and TRBJ1-6; D perhaps matches TRBD1 (5 bases). Looked up from germline, CDR1 is MDHEN and CDR2 is SYDVKM. Deletions cut 3 bases from V and 7 bases from J, with 13 bases between. The CDR3 has 15 amino acids.

V is TRBV30 and J is TRBJ1-2; D call uncertain. The CDR3 loop spans 16 amino acids. The V gene's germline CDR1 is GTSNPN and CDR2 SVGIG (reference sequence). The V gene lost 0 bases and the J gene lost 1 base, with 15 bases spanning the gap. The CDR3: CAWSVRRAASNYGYTF. The CDR3 DNA follows: TGTGCCTGGAGTGTACGGAGGGCAGCGAGTAACTATGGCTACACCTTC.

This clone turned up a few times. The chain uses TRBV14 and TRBJ2-1; D uncertain. With 5 bases removed from V and 9 bases from J, the gap between germline ends came to 11 bases. Germline loops: CDR1 SGHDN, CDR2 FVKESK. CDR3 length: 12 residues. The DNA for the CDR3 is TGTGCCAGCAGCTCCGACTGGAGTGAGCAGTTCTTC. Translation gives CASSSDWSEQFF.

This chain joins TRBV29-1 and TRBJ1-2, with TRBD1 matching over 8 bases. Per germline, CDR1 SQVTM and CDR2 ANQGSEA. Unmatched junction bases numbered 8, after V lost 8 bases and J lost 3 bases. The CDR3 has 13 residues. CDR3 in DNA: TGCAGCTTACCCGACAGGGGCGACTATGGCTACACCTTC. It specifies CSLPDRGDYGYTF. The whole variable domain, remainder taken from reference TRBV29-1 and TRBJ1-2, is SAVISQKPSRDICQRGTSLTIQCQVDSQVTMMFWYRQQPGQSLTLIATANQGSEATYESGFVIDKFPISRPNLTFSTLTVSNMSPEDSSIYLCSLPDRGDYGYTFGSGTRLTVV.

V usage is TRBV7-2 and J usage is TRBJ2-5; D is unclear. Germline V gives CDR1 SGHTA, CDR2 FQGNSA. Trimming stripped 5 bases from V and 1 base from J, with 11 bases between. CDR3 length: 14 residues. CDR3 sequence (DNA): TGTGCCAGCAGCCTAGACGCGGCCCAAGAGACCCAGTACTTC. Residues: CASSLDAAQETQYF.

This clone was seen just once. V usage is TRBV3-1 (or the pseudogene TRBV3-2) and J usage is TRBJ1-6; 12 bases agree with TRBD1. Trimming took 5 bases from V and 7 from J; bases not matched to a gene: 6. This CDR3 is 16 amino acids long. Germline assignment: CDR1 LGHDT and CDR2 YNNKEL (reference sequence). The CDR3 sequence: CASSKGQGARNSPLHF. The DNA for the CDR3 is TGTGCCAGCAGCAAGGGACAGGGGGCAAGGAATTCACCCCTCCACTTT.

The chain joins TRBV7-9 to TRBJ2-1, with D perhaps TRBD2 (6 bases). The CDR3 is 15 amino acids. Germline loops: CDR1 SEHNR, CDR2 FQNEAQ (reference sequence). V was cut by 6 bases and J by 8 bases, with 20 bases left in between. The CDR3 sequence is CASSFTGTPAHEQFF. CDR3 coding DNA: TGTGCCAGCAGTTTTACCGGGACTCCGGCCCATGAGCAGTTCTTC.

This clone has just one count. The V gene is TRBV5-1, the J gene TRBJ2-3; 9 positions agree with TRBD2. CDR3 length: 17 amino acids. Looked up from germline, CDR1 is SGHRS and CDR2 is YFSETQ. J gave up 4 bases and V 0 bases, and 9 bases lay outside the gene matches. The CDR3 DNA follows: TGCGCCAGCAGCTTGGGTAGCGGCGGGAGGGCCCCAGATACGCAGTATTTT. This codes for CASSLGSGGRAPDTQYF.

The rearrangement uses TRBV30 and TRBJ2-7, with 9 bases identical to TRBD1. The CDR3 contains 13 residues. Trimming took 5 bases from V and 6 from J; bases not matched to a gene: 8. CDR1 and CDR2 from the germline V gene are GTSNPN and SVGIG (reference sequence). The CDR3 coding sequence is TGTGCCTGGGGCGGGACAGGGAGTCGCGAGCAGTACTTC. Its translation is CAWGGTGSREQYF.

V is TRBV19 and J is TRBJ1-5; 7 positions agree with TRBD1. Per the germline V gene, CDR1 is LNHDA and CDR2 is SQIVND (reference sequence). After removal of 5 bases from V and 2 bases from J, the junction contained 6 bases not matched to a gene. CDR3 length: 15 amino acids. CDR3 sequence reads: CASSADRVGNQPQHF. CDR3 sequence (DNA): TGTGCCAGTAGTGCTGACAGGGTTGGCAATCAGCCCCAGCATTTT.

The count of this clone is one. The chain is built from TRBV12-3 or TRBV12-4 and TRBJ1-2, with TRBD1 as a possible D gene (5 bases). The length of the CDR3 is 13 residues. Trimming took 6 bases from V and 3 from J, leaving 11 bases between them. CDR3 loop: CASSPRVDYGYTF. The CDR3 bases are TGTGCCAGCAGCCCCAGGGTGGACTATGGCTACACCTTC.

This chain connects TRBV6-1 to TRBJ2-5; 15 bases match TRBD2. The trim removed 3 bases at V and 9 bases at J, leaving 2 bases unmatched. CDR3 size: 14 residues. The germline CDR1 and CDR2 sequences are MNHNS and SASEGT. CDR3 DNA sequence: TGTGCCAGCAGTGAGGGACTAGCGGGAGGTCCCCAGTACTTC. It translates to CASSEGLAGGPQYF.

V is TRBV28 and J is TRBJ2-5, with a weak D call TRBD2 (6 bases). V was shortened by 6 bases and J by 2 bases, with 16 bases between the two germline ends. Germline CDR1 MDHEN, CDR2 SYDVKM. The length of the CDR3 is 15 residues. The CDR3 DNA sequence: TGTGCCAGCAGGGCGCAGAAACGGGGGCAAGAGACCCAGTACTTC. It yields the protein CASRAQKRGQETQYF.

The chain joins TRBV19 to TRBJ1-5; 8 bases match TRBD1. Germline assignment: CDR1 LNHDA and CDR2 SQIVND (reference sequence). CDR3 size: 15 residues. Trimming removed 3 bases from V and 4 bases from J; junction bases left unmatched: 5. The CDR3 protein is CASSIARGLNQPQHF. CDR3 bases: TGTGCCAGTAGTATTGCCAGGGGGCTAAATCAGCCCCAGCATTTT.

The chain combines TRBV7-2 with TRBJ1-3; 7 bases are a match to TRBD1. This CDR3 is built from 15 residues. V lost 0 bases and J lost 7; bases outside the gene matches: 6. CDR1 is SGHTA, CDR2 FQGNSA, per germline. DNA of the CDR3: TGTGCCAGCAGCTTAGCAGGGGGCAACATGAACACCATATATTTT. It translates to CASSLAGGNMNTIYF.

The chain has TRBV9 and TRBJ2-2; no firm D call. The CDR3 is 12 amino acids. CDR1 is SGDLS and CDR2 is YYNGEE in the germline V gene. The V end was cut by 4 bases, the J end by 3 bases, with 4 bases between. CDR3 protein: CASSRDTGELFF. CDR3 sequence (DNA): TGTGCCAGCAGCCGGGACACCGGGGAGCTGTTTTTT.

The chain joins TRBV6-5 to TRBJ1-6; 9 bases are a match to TRBD1. Germline CDR1 MNHEY, CDR2 SVGAGI. V was clipped by 6 bases and J by 10 bases; unmatched bases: 7. The CDR3 contains 14 residues. CDR3 DNA sequence: TGTGCCAGCAGACCGGGACAGGGTGAATCACCCCTCCACTTT. As protein: CASRPGQGESPLHF.

The chain is built from TRBV19 and TRBJ2-1, with D possibly matching TRBD2 (6 bases). V gave up 0 bases and J gave up 3 bases, with 9 bases separating them. The CDR3 totals 15 residues. The germline V gene encodes CDR1 LNHDA and CDR2 SQIVND (reference sequence). The CDR3 loop is CASSIDPGDYNEQFF. DNA of the CDR3: TGTGCCAGTAGTATAGATCCGGGGGACTACAATGAGCAGTTCTTC.